This TCR beta chain originates from a study of cytomegalovirus exposure and HLA in healthy donors. For this clone: Its specificity is not known.

The PCR made use of 60 Vbeta and 13 Jbeta primers. TCRdb keeps only in-frame clones here, not all; method: immunoSEQ multiplex PCR. The sample contains tens of thousands of clones, around half of which appear only once. Regarding the study as a whole: As a later analysis showed, a missense DCLRE1C variant was linked to trimming of TCR beta V- and J-genes.

The length of the CDR3 is 13 residues. Trimming removed 6 bases from V and 5 bases from J, with 14 bases in between. Germline V gene lookup returns CDR1 LNHDA and CDR2 SQIVND (reference sequence). The TCR was taken from a human donor in good health. What was sequenced was PBMCs. The J gene is TRBJ2-7, the V gene TRBV19, with unresolved D. In DNA form, the CDR3 reads TGTGCCAGTAGGCCCTCTCAGGTTCACGAGCAGTACTTC. It encodes CASRPSQVHEQYF. The full variable domain, with the rest looked up from reference TRBV19 and TRBJ2-7, is DGGITQSPKYLFRKEGQNVTLSCEQNLNHDAMYWYRQDPGQGLRLIYYSQIVNDFQKGDIAEGYSVSREKKESFPLTVTSAQKNPTAFYLCASRPSQVHEQYFGPGTRLTVT.